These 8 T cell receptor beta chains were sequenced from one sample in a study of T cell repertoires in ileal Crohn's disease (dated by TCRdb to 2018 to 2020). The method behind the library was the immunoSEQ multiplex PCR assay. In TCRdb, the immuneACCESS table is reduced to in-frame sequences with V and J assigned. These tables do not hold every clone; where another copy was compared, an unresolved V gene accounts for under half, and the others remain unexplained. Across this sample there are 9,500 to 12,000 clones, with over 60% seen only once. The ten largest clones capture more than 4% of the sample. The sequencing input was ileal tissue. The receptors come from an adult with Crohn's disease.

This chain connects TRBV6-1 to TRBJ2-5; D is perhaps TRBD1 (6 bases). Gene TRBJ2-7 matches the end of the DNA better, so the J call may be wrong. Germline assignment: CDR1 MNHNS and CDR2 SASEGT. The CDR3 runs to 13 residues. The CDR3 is CASSGQATYEQYF. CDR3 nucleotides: TGTGCCAGCAGTGGACAGGCGACCTACGAGCAGTACTTC.

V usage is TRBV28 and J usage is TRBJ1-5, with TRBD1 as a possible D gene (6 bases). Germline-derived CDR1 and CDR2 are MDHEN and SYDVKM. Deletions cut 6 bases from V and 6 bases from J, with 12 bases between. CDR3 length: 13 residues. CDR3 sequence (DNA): TGTGCCAGCAGGGTGACAGGAGGTCAGCCCCAGCATTTT. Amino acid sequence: CASRVTGGQPQHF.

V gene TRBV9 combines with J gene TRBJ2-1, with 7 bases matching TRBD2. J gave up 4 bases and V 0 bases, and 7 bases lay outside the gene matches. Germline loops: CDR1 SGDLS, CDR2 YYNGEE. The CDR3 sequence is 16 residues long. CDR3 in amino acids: CASSVAGASGYNEQFF. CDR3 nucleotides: TGTGCCAGCAGCGTAGCTGGAGCTAGCGGATACAATGAGCAGTTCTTC.

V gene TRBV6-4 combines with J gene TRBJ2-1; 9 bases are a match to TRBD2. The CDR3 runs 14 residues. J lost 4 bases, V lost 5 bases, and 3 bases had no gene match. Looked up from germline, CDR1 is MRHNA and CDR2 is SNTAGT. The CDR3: CASSRGGDYNEQFF. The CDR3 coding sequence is TGTGCCAGCAGTCGCGGGGGGGATTACAATGAGCAGTTCTTC.

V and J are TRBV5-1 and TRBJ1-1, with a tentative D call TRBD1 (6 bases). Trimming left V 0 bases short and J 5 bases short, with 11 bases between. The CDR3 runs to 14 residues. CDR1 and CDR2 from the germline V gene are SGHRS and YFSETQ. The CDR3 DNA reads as TGCGCCAGCAGCTTGGGACAGGTCCCAACTGAAGCTTTCTTT. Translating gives CASSLGQVPTEAFF.

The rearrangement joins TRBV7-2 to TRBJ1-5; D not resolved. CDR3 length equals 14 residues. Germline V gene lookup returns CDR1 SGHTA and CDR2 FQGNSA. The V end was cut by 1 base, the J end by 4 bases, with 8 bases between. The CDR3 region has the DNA TGTGCCAGCAGCTTAGGGTCCCAGAATCAGCCCCAGCATTTT. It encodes CASSLGSQNQPQHF.

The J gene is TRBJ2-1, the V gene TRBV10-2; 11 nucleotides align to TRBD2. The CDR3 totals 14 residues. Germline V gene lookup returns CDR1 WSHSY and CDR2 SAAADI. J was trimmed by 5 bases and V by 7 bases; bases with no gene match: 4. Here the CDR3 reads CASTRLAGNNEQFF. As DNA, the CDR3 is TGCGCCAGCACCCGACTAGCGGGGAACAATGAGCAGTTCTTC.

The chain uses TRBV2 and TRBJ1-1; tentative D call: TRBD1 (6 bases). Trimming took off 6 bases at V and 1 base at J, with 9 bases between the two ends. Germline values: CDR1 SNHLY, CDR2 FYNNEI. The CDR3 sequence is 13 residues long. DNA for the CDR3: TGTGCCAGCAGCACGGACAGGAACACTGAAGCTTTCTTT. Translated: CASSTDRNTEAFF.